This T cell receptor beta chain was identified during a study of chemoradiotherapy in HPV16-positive cancers. The table came from immunoSEQ multiplex PCR; TCRdb's copy has only in-frame clones and leaves some out. The sample gives about 2,900 clones, 88% of which show up once; 3% to 4.5% is in the top ten. Study results and limitations: Only a couple of HPV16-positive patients supplied the functional HPV-specificity definition.

V was trimmed by 2 bases and J by 6 bases, leaving 14 bases between them. The CDR3 has 14 residues. The germline CDR1 and CDR2 sequences are WSHSY and SAAADI. Note on this clone: Antigen: not known.

The source was tumor tissue, collected from a patient who underwent chemoradiotherapy. The chain carries TRBV10-2 and TRBJ2-7, with a tentative D call TRBD2 (6 bases). This TCR derives from a human donor with HPV-associated anogenital cancer. The CDR3, as DNA: TGCGCCAGCAGTGAGGGAGGGAGTCTAAGCGAGCAGTACTTC. Its translation: CASSEGGSLSEQYF.